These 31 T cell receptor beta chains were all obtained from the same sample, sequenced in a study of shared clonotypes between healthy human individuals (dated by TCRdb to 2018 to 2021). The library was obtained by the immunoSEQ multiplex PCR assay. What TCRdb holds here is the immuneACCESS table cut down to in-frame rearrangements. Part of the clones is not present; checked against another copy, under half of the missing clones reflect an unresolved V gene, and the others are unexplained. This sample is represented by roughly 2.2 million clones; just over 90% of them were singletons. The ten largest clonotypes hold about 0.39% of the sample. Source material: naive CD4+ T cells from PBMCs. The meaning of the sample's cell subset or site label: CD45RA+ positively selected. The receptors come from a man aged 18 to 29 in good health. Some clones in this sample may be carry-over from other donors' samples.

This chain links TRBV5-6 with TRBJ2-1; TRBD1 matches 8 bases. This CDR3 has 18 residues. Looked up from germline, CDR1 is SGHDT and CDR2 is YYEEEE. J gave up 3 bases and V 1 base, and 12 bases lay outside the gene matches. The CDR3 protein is CASSLTSGQVGHYNEQFF. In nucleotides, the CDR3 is TGTGCCAGCAGCTTGACCTCGGGACAGGTAGGGCACTACAATGAGCAGTTCTTC. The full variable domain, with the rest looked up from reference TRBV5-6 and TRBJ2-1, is DAGVTQSPTHLIKTRGQQVTLRCSPKSGHDTVSWYQQALGQGPQFIFQYYEEEERQRGNFPDRFSGHQFPNYSSELNVNALLLGDSALYLCASSLTSGQVGHYNEQFFGPGTRLTVL.

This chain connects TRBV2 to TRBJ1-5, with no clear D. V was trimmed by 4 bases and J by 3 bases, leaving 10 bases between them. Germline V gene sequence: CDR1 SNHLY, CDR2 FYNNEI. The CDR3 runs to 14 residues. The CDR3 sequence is CASSATGPNQPQHF. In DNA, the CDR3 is TGTGCCAGCAGTGCTACCGGGCCCAATCAGCCCCAGCATTTT.

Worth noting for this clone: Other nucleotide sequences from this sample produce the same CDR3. CDR3 region: CASSLDRGADEQYF. In DNA, the CDR3 is TGTGCCAGCAGCTTAGACCGGGGGGCCGACGAGCAGTACTTC. The chain links TRBV11-2 to TRBJ2-7, with D tentatively TRBD2 (7 bases). Germline-derived CDR1 and CDR2 are SGHAT and FQNNGV. The CDR3 consists of 14 residues. V lost 0 bases, J lost 5 bases, and 11 bases lay in between.

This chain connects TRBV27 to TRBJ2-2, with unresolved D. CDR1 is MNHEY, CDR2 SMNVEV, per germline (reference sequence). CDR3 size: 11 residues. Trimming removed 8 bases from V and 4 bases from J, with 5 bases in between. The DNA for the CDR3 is TGTGCCAGCCACACCACCGGGGAGCTGTTTTTT. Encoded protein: CASHTTGELFF.

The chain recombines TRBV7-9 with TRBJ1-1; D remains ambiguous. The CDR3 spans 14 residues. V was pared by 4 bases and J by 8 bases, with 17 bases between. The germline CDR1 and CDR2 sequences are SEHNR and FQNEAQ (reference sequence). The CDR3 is CASSYALGVMEAFF. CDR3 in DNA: TGTGCCAGCAGCTACGCCTTAGGAGTCATGGAAGCTTTCTTT. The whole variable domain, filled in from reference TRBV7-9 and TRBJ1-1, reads DTGVSQNPRHKITKRGQNVTFRCDPISEHNRLYWYRQTLGQGPEFLTYFQNEAQLEKSRLLSDRFSAERPKGSFSTLEIQRTEQGDSAMYLCASSYALGVMEAFFGQGTRLTVV.

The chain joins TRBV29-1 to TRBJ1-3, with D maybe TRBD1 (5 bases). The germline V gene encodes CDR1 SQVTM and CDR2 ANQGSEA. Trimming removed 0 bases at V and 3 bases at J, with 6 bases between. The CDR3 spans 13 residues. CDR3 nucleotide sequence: TGCAGCGTTGAAGAGGGGGTTGGAAACACCATATATTTT. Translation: CSVEEGVGNTIYF. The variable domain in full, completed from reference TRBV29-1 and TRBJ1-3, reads SAVISQKPSRDICQRGTSLTIQCQVDSQVTMMFWYRQQPGQSLTLIATANQGSEATYESGFVIDKFPISRPNLTFSTLTVSNMSPEDSSIYLCSVEEGVGNTIYFGEGSWLTVV.

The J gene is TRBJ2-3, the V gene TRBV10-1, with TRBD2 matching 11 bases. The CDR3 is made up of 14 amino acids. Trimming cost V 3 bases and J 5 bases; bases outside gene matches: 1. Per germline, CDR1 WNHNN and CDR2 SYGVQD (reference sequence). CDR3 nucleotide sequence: TGCGCCAGCAGTGACACTAGCGGGAGAGATACGCAGTATTTT. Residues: CASSDTSGRDTQYF.

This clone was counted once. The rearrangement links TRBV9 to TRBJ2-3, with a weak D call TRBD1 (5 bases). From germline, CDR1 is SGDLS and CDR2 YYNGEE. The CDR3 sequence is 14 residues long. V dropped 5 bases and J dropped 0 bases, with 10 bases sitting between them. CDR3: CASSEQASTDTQYF. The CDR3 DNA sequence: TGTGCCAGCAGTGAACAGGCTAGCACAGATACGCAGTATTTT.

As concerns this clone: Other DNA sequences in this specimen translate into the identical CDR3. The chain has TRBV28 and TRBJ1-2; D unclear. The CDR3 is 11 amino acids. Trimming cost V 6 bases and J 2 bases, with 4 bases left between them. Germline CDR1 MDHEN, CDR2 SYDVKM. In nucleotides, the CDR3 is TGTGCCAGCAGCCGAAACTATGGCTACACCTTC. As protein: CASSRNYGYTF.

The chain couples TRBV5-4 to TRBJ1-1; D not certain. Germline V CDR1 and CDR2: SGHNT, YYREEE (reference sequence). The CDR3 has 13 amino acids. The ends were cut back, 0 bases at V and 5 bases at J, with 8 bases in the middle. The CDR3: CASSLGRRTEAFF. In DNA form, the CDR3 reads TGTGCCAGCAGCTTGGGGCGTCGAACTGAAGCTTTCTTT.

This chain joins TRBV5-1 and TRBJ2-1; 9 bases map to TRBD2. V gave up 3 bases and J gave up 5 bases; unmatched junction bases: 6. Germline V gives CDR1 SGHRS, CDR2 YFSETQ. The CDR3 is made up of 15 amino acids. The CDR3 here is CASSSLSGSDNEQFF. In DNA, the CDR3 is TGCGCCAGCAGCTCCCTTAGCGGGAGCGACAATGAGCAGTTCTTC. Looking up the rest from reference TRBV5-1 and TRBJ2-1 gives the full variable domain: KAGVTQTPRYLIKTRGQQVTLSCSPISGHRSVSWYQQTPGQGLQFLFEYFSETQRNKGNFPGRFSGRQFSNSRSEMNVSTLELGDSALYLCASSSLSGSDNEQFFGPGTRLTVL.

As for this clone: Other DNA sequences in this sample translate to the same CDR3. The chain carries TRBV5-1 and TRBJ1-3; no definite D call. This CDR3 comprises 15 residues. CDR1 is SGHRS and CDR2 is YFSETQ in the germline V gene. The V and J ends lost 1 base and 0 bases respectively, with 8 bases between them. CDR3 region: CASSLSPSSGNTIYF. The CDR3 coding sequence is TGCGCCAGCAGCTTGTCTCCGAGCTCTGGAAACACCATATATTTT.

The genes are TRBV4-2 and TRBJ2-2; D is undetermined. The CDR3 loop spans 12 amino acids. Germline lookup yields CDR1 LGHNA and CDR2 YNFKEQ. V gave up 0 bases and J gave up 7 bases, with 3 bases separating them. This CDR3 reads CASSQDRGELFF. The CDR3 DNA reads TGTGCCAGCAGCCAAGACCGCGGGGAGCTGTTTTTT.

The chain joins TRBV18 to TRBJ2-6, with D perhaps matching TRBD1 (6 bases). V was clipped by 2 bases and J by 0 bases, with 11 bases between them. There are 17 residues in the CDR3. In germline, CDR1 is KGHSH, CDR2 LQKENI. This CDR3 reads CASSPSGASSGANVLTF. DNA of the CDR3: TGTGCCAGCTCACCATCAGGGGCTAGCTCTGGGGCCAACGTCCTGACTTTC.

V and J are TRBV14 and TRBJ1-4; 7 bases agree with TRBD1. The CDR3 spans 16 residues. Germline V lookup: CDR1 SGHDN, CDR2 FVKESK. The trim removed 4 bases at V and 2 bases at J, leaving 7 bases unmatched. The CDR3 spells CASSPTGTVTNEKLFF. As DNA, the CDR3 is TGTGCCAGCAGCCCGACCGGGACAGTCACTAATGAAAAACTGTTTTTT.

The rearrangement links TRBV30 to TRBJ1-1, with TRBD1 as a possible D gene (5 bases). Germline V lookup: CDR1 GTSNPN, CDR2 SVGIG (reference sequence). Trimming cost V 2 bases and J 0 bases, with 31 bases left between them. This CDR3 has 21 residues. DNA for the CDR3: TGTGCCTGGAGTAGTTCGAGAATATTTGACAGCGGGGACCTAATGAACACTGAAGCTTTCTTT. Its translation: CAWSSSRIFDSGDLMNTEAFF.

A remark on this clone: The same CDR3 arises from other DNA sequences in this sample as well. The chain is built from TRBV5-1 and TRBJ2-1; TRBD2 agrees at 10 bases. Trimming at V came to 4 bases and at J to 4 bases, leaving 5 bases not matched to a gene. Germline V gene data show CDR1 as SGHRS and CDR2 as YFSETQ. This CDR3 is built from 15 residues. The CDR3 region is CASSAGLADYNEQFF. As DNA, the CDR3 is TGCGCCAGCAGCGCCGGACTAGCGGATTACAATGAGCAGTTCTTC.

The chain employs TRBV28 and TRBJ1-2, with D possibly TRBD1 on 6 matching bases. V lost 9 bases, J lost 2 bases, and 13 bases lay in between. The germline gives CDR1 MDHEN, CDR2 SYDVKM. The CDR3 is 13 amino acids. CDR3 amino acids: CASLKGGNYGYTF. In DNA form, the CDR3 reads TGTGCCAGTCTTAAAGGGGGGAACTATGGCTACACCTTC.

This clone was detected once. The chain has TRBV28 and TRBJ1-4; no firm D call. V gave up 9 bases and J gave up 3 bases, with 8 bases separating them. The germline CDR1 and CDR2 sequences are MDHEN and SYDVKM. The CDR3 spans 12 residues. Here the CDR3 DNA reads TGTGCCAGTCAGACGTCTAATGAAAAACTGTTTTTT. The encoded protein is CASQTSNEKLFF.

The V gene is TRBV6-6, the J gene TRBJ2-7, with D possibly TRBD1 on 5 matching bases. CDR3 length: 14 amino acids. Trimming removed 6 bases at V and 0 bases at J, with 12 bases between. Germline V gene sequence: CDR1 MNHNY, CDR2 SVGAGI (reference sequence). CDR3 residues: CASRQATSSYEQYF. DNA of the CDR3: TGTGCCAGCAGACAGGCAACCAGCTCCTACGAGCAGTACTTC.

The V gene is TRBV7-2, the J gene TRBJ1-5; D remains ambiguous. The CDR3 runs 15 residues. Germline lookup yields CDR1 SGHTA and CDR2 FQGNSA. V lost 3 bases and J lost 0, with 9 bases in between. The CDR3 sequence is CASSFGKYSNQPQHF. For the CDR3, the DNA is TGTGCCAGCAGCTTTGGGAAATATAGCAATCAGCCCCAGCATTTT.

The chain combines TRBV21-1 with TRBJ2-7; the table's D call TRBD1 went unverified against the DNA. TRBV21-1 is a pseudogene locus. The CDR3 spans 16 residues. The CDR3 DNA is TGTGCCAGCAGCAAATACCCCGGGACAGGGGCCTACGAGCAGTACTTC. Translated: CASSKYPGTGAYEQYF.

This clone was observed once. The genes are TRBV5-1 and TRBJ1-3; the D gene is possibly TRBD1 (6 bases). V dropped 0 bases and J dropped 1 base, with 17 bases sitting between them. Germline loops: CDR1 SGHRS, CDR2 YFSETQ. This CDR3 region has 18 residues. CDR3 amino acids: CASSLGSGTPLSGNTIYF. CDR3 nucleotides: TGCGCCAGCAGCTTGGGTAGCGGGACACCACTTTCTGGAAACACCATATATTTT.

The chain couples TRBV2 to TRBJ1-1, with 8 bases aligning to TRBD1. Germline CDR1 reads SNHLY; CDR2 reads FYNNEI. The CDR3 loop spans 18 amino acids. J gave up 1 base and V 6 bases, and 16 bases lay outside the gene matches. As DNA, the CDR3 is TGTGCCAGCAGGGCCTACCAGCTTACAGGGGGTAGGAACACTGAAGCTTTCTTT. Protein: CASRAYQLTGGRNTEAFF. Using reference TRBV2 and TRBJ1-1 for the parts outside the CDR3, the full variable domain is EPEVTQTPSHQVTQMGQEVILRCVPISNHLYFYWYRQILGQKVEFLVSFYNNEISEKSEIFDDQFSVERPDGSNFTLKIRSTKLEDSAMYFCASRAYQLTGGRNTEAFFGQGTRLTVV.

The CDR3, as DNA: TGTGCCAGCGAGTCTAATAGGGGACAGAGGAACACTGAAGCTTTCTTT. The encoded protein is CASESNRGQRNTEAFF. V gene TRBV27 combines with J gene TRBJ1-1; 7 bases map to TRBD1. Germline V CDR1 and CDR2: MNHEY, SMNVEV (reference sequence). CDR3 length: 16 amino acids. The junction had 13 bases not matched to a gene; V was cut back by 8 bases and J by 1 base.

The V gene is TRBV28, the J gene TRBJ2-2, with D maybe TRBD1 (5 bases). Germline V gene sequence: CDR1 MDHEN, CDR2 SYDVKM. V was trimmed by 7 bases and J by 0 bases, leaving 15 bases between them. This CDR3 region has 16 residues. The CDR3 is CASTIVGRPNTGELFF. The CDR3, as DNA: TGTGCCAGCACCATCGTGGGGCGGCCGAACACCGGGGAGCTGTTTTTT.

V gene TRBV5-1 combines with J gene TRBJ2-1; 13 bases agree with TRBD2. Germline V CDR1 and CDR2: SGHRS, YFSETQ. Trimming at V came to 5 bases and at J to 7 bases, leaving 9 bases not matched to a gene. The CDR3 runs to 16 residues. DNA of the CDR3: TGCGCCAGCAGTGGACTAGCGGGAGAGGCGCGGAATGAGCAGTTCTTC. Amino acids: CASSGLAGEARNEQFF. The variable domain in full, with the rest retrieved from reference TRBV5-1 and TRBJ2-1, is KAGVTQTPRYLIKTRGQQVTLSCSPISGHRSVSWYQQTPGQGLQFLFEYFSETQRNKGNFPGRFSGRQFSNSRSEMNVSTLELGDSALYLCASSGLAGEARNEQFFGPGTRLTVL.

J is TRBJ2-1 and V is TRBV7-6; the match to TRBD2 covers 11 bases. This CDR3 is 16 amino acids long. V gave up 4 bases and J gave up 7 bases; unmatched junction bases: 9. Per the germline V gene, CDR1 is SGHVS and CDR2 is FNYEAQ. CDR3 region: CASSSPFIAGGNEQFF. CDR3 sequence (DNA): TGTGCCAGCAGCTCCCCGTTTATAGCGGGAGGGAATGAGCAGTTCTTC.

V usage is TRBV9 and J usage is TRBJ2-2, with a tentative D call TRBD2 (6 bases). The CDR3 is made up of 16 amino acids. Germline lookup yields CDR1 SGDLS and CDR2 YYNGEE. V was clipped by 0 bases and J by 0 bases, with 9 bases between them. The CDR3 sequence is CASSVGSGANTGELFF. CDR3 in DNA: TGTGCCAGCAGCGTAGGCTCGGGGGCGAACACCGGGGAGCTGTTTTTT.

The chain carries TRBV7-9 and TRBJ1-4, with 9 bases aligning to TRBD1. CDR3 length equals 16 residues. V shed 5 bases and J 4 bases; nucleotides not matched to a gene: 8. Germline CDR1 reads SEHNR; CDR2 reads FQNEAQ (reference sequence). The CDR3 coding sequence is TGTGCCAGCAGCCCCGCAATGACAGGGGGTAATGAAAAACTGTTTTTT. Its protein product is CASSPAMTGGNEKLFF. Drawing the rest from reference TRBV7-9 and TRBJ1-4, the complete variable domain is DTGVSQNPRHKITKRGQNVTFRCDPISEHNRLYWYRQTLGQGPEFLTYFQNEAQLEKSRLLSDRFSAERPKGSFSTLEIQRTEQGDSAMYLCASSPAMTGGNEKLFFGSGTQLSVL.

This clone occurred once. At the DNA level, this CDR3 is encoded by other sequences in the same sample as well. The CDR3 reads CASSLAGGYGYTF. For the CDR3, the DNA is TGTGCCAGCAGCTTAGCCGGGGGCTATGGCTACACCTTC. The chain couples TRBV7-2 to TRBJ1-2, with TRBD1 as a possible D gene (5 bases). The length of the CDR3 is 13 residues. Germline V gene sequence: CDR1 SGHTA, CDR2 FQGNSA. Trimming removed 0 bases from V and 4 bases from J, with 6 bases in between.